Below, one T cell receptor beta chain is given with its context. Its antigen is currently unknown. The treatment is: around 19 received Ad26.COV2.S at low or high dose, single or two shots; 5 received placebo; per-sample allocation not given. Specimen acquisition occurred on day 63 following the initial vaccine or placebo injection. This sample is drawn from a study of Ad26.COV2.S vaccination and SARS-CoV-2 variants. Findings of the study overall: Analyses of TCR breadth and depth may have underestimated total T cell responses. Vaccinated individuals (as opposed to placebo recipients) had higher spike-specific TCR breadth. Spike-specific responses of CD8+ and CD4+ T cells were reported to display substantial breadth after vaccination.

Repertoires were generated with immunoSEQ multiplex PCR, while TCRdb's copy carries only in-frame clones and drops some. The data show 380,000 or so clones, with approximately 86% seen just once and around 11% held by the top ten. The CDR3 is 17 residues long. The germline V gene has CDR1 SGHNT and CDR2 YENEEA. The V gene end was trimmed by 2 bases and the J gene end by 6 bases; junction bases not matched to a gene: 11. Sample: peripheral blood, taken in a trial of Ad26.COV2.S vaccine versus placebo. This sequence originates from a person between 18 and 65 years old who received the Ad26.COV2.S COVID-19 vaccine or a placebo. The chain uses TRBV11-3 and TRBJ1-3, with 9 bases fitting TRBD1. CDR3: CASSLPGPRTGENTIYF. Here the CDR3 DNA reads TGTGCCAGCAGCTTACCAGGCCCCCGGACAGGGGAAAACACCATATATTTT.